A selection of T cell receptor beta chains follows, all from one sample in a study of blood T cell repertoires in COVID-19. Using immunoSEQ multiplex PCR, the repertoire was profiled, and TCRdb retains in-frame clones only, with some absent. The data show more than 140,000 clones, around 84% seen once. Sequenced material: peripheral blood. The receptors here all came from a woman aged 60-75 years with acute or convalescent COVID-19. Both conserved end residues are part of each CDR3. The order of the fields is J gene, D gene, clone size, V gene, CDR3 protein, CDR3 DNA. D genes are given only for firm matches. For some rows the clone size is stated as once, few or many, or as a class when expanded; others skip it.

J: TRBJ2-1
D: TRBD2
size: -
V: TRBV6-5
CDR3: CASRWGTSGYNEQFF
DNA: TGTGCCAGCAGGTGGGGGACTAGTGGGTACAATGAGCAGTTCTTC

J: TRBJ1-2
D: -
size: once
V: TRBV13
CDR3: CASSLDRGTANYGYTF
DNA: TGTGCCAGCAGCTTAGATCGTGGGACTGCTAACTATGGCTACACCTTC

J: TRBJ1-2
D: -
size: few
V: TRBV5-6
CDR3: CASSLWPAASGYTF
DNA: TGTGCCAGCAGCTTGTGGCCGGCGGCGAGCGGCTACACCTTC

J: TRBJ2-1
D: TRBD2
size: -
V: TRBV10-3
CDR3: CAISDPSGGDYNEQFF
DNA: TGTGCCATCAGTGACCCGAGCGGGGGGGATTACAATGAGCAGTTCTTC

J: TRBJ1-2
D: -
size: once
V: TRBV27
CDR3: CASSFAGQAPNYGYTF
DNA: TGTGCCAGCAGTTTCGCGGGGCAGGCCCCTAACTATGGCTACACCTTC

J: TRBJ2-7
D: TRBD1
size: -
V: TRBV7-6
CDR3: CASSLGQGQARYEQYF
DNA: TGTGCCAGCAGCTTAGGCCAGGGACAGGCGAGATACGAGCAGTACTTC

J: TRBJ1-1
D: TRBD1
size: -
V: TRBV7-9
CDR3: CASSRETGGGTEAFF
DNA: TGTGCCAGCAGCCGTGAAACAGGGGGAGGCACTGAAGCTTTCTTT

J: TRBJ1-5
D: -
size: -
V: TRBV7-2
CDR3: CASSFFAGEPQHF
DNA: TGTGCCAGCAGCTTCTTCGCAGGGGAGCCCCAGCATTTT

J: TRBJ1-2
D: TRBD1
size: -
V: TRBV5-6
CDR3: CASSERTGSYGYTF
DNA: TGTGCCAGCAGCGAAAGGACAGGGAGCTATGGCTACACCTTC

J: TRBJ2-3
D: TRBD2
size: -
V: TRBV27
CDR3: CASSQTSGGLDTQYF
DNA: TGTGCCAGCAGTCAGACTAGCGGGGGGCTAGATACGCAGTATTTT

J: TRBJ1-2
D: TRBD1
size: -
V: TRBV11-3
CDR3: CASSSPRRTGANYGYTF
DNA: TGTGCCAGCAGCTCCCCTAGAAGGACAGGGGCAAACTATGGCTACACCTTC

J: TRBJ2-1
D: -
size: -
V: TRBV11-1
CDR3: CASSLRGGAPYNEQFF
DNA: TGTGCCAGCAGCTTAAGGGGCGGGGCCCCCTACAATGAGCAGTTCTTC

J: TRBJ1-1
D: -
size: -
V: TRBV12-3/TRBV12-4
CDR3: CASSSRRGTEAFF
DNA: TGTGCCAGCAGTTCCCGAAGGGGCACTGAAGCTTTCTTT

J: TRBJ1-6
D: TRBD1
size: -
V: TRBV6-6
CDR3: CASSSQGWASPLHF
DNA: TGTGCCAGCAGTTCACAGGGGTGGGCTTCACCCCTCCACTTT

J: TRBJ2-1
D: TRBD2
size: -
V: TRBV6-1
CDR3: CASSENSGGAYNEQFF
DNA: TGTGCCAGCAGTGAAAATAGCGGGGGGGCCTACAATGAGCAGTTCTTC

J: TRBJ1-4
D: TRBD1
size: -
V: TRBV6-5
CDR3: CASSYGTGDEKLFF
DNA: TGTGCCAGCAGTTACGGGACAGGGGATGAAAAACTGTTTTTT

J: TRBJ2-1
D: TRBD2
size: -
V: TRBV5-4
CDR3: CASSYGLAGFYNEQFF
DNA: TGTGCCAGCAGCTACGGACTAGCGGGGTTCTACAATGAGCAGTTCTTC

J: TRBJ1-3
D: -
size: -
V: TRBV4-2
CDR3: CASSQDGAFSGNTIYF
DNA: TGTGCCAGCAGCCAAGATGGGGCCTTCTCTGGAAACACCATATATTTT

J: TRBJ2-1
D: -
size: -
V: TRBV14
CDR3: CASSPRFGGGTYNEQFF
DNA: TGTGCCAGCAGCCCCCGGTTCGGCGGGGGCACCTACAATGAGCAGTTCTTC

J: TRBJ2-1
D: -
size: -
V: TRBV6-5
CDR3: CASSKGEDDEQFF
DNA: TGTGCCAGCAGTAAGGGAGAAGACGATGAGCAGTTCTTC

J: TRBJ2-7
D: TRBD2
size: -
V: TRBV7-3
CDR3: CASSLSRTSGGYEQYF
DNA: TGTGCCAGCAGCTTATCCCGGACTAGCGGGGGGTATGAGCAGTACTTC

J: TRBJ1-1
D: TRBD1
size: -
V: TRBV14
CDR3: CASSQGQGWMNTEAFF
DNA: TGTGCCAGCAGCCAAGGACAGGGTTGGATGAACACTGAAGCTTTCTTT